Shown below are 19 T cell receptor beta chains from a single sample sequenced in a study of blood T cell repertoires in COVID-19. The protocol was immunoSEQ multiplex PCR, while the TCRdb copy is restricted to in-frame clones and leaves out a portion. This sample carries 130,000 to 150,000 clones, approximately 88% of them seen once, and the ten largest clones take 1.5% to 2%. The specimen sequenced was peripheral blood. The receptors shown here come from a woman aged 45-65 years with acute or convalescent COVID-19.

V gene TRBV6-5 combines with J gene TRBJ1-1; D might be TRBD1 (5 bases). Trimming pared 5 bases from V and 2 bases from J, leaving 12 bases between. CDR3 length equals 14 residues. CDR1 and CDR2 (germline): MNHEY, SVGAGI. CDR3 region: CASSHDRINTEAFF. As DNA, the CDR3 is TGTGCCAGCAGTCACGACAGAATCAACACTGAAGCTTTCTTT.

The rearrangement joins TRBV5-1 to TRBJ2-7; 8 nucleotides align to TRBD1. With 4 bases clipped from V and 3 bases from J, the junction kept 6 bases outside the gene matches. The CDR3 contains 14 residues. Germline V lookup: CDR1 SGHRS, CDR2 YFSETQ. CDR3 in amino acids: CASSQTGANYEQYF. The CDR3 DNA is TGCGCCAGCAGCCAGACAGGGGCGAACTACGAGCAGTACTTC.

This rearrangement joins TRBV3-1 (or the pseudogene TRBV3-2) to TRBJ2-1; D is undetermined. CDR1 LGHDT and CDR2 YNNKEL come from the germline V gene (reference sequence). Trimming took 0 bases from V and 1 from J, leaving 13 bases between them. This CDR3 contains 17 residues. Here the CDR3 reads CASSQDLSARSYNEQFF. The CDR3 nucleotides read TGTGCCAGCAGCCAAGATCTAAGCGCACGTTCCTACAATGAGCAGTTCTTC.

The chain joins TRBV7-3 to TRBJ2-1; TRBD1 is a possible D gene (6 bases). The germline V gene has CDR1 SGHTA and CDR2 FQGTGA. The CDR3 runs 14 residues. V lost 5 bases and J 6 bases, leaving 14 bases between the germline ends. Here the CDR3 reads CASSLNMGANEQFF. In nucleotides, the CDR3 is TGTGCCAGCAGCCTTAACATGGGGGCCAATGAGCAGTTCTTC.

The chain is built from TRBV10-2 and TRBJ2-7; TRBD1 aligns across 8 bases. Germline-derived CDR1 and CDR2 are WSHSY and SAAADI. V was pared by 6 bases and J by 2 bases, with 9 bases of the junction left unmatched. The CDR3 loop spans 15 amino acids. CDR3 sequence reads: CASRNTGGSTYEQYF. The CDR3 nucleotides are TGCGCCAGCAGAAATACAGGGGGTAGCACCTACGAGCAGTACTTC.

The chain recombines TRBV20-1 with TRBJ2-1, with 12 bases matching TRBD2. V shed 3 bases, J shed 10 bases, and the junction held 10 bases outside the gene matches. Germline V CDR1 and CDR2: DFQATT, SNEGSKA (reference sequence). The CDR3 loop spans 15 amino acids. CDR3 nucleotides: TGCAGTGCTAGTTTTGTGACTAGCGGGGGCAGCGAGCAGTTCTTC. The encoded protein is CSASFVTSGGSEQFF.

This chain uses TRBV18 with TRBJ2-7, with 10 positions matching TRBD2. Per the germline V gene, CDR1 is KGHSH and CDR2 is LQKENI. This CDR3 is built from 14 residues. V lost 3 bases and J lost 6; bases outside the gene matches: 5. The CDR3 reads CASSPGTSEGEQYF. The CDR3 DNA sequence: TGTGCCAGCTCACCCGGGACTAGCGAGGGCGAGCAGTACTTC.

V gene TRBV7-3 combines with J gene TRBJ2-2; perhaps TRBD1 as D (6 bases). Trimming removed 5 bases from V and 2 bases from J, with 9 bases in between. The CDR3 is made up of 14 amino acids. Germline lookup yields CDR1 SGHTA and CDR2 FQGTGA. The CDR3 DNA sequence: TGTGCCAGCAGCCCGACAGGAAACACCGGGGAGCTGTTTTTT. The encoded protein is CASSPTGNTGELFF.

The V call is TRBV5-1, the J call TRBJ1-6; 9 bases line up with TRBD1. The germline gives CDR1 SGHRS, CDR2 YFSETQ. After removal of 4 bases from V and 7 bases from J, the junction contained 6 bases not matched to a gene. The CDR3 spans 15 residues. Here the CDR3 reads CASSPWTGDNSPLHF. CDR3 in DNA: TGCGCCAGCAGCCCATGGACAGGGGACAATTCACCCCTCCACTTT.

This rearrangement joins TRBV19 to TRBJ2-7; D might be TRBD1 (6 bases). The CDR3 is 13 amino acids. Trimming stripped 5 bases from V and 3 bases from J, with 11 bases between. Germline values: CDR1 LNHDA, CDR2 SQIVND (reference sequence). DNA for the CDR3: TGTGCCAGTAGTGGACAGACAGACTACGAGCAGTACTTC. This translates into CASSGQTDYEQYF.

About this clone itself: Its ends do not fully match the called genes, so a read error is possible. The chain uses TRBV15 and TRBJ1-2, with 10 bases fitting TRBD1. The CDR3 is 14 amino acids. Germline lookup yields CDR1 LNHNV and CDR2 YYDKDF (reference sequence). The CDR3 is CATSRRQGAFPEGF. CDR3 coding DNA: TGTGCCACCAGCAGGAGACAGGGGGCTTTCCCAGAGGGGTTC.

The chain combines TRBV4-1 with TRBJ2-3; tentative D call: TRBD2 (7 bases). Germline values: CDR1 MGHRA, CDR2 YSYEKL. The CDR3 has 14 amino acids. V gave up 5 bases and J gave up 6 bases, with 15 bases separating them. The CDR3 bases are TGCGCCAGCAGCACCTGGGGGGGGCCGGATACGCAGTATTTT. Encoded protein: CASSTWGGPDTQYF.

V usage is TRBV7-2 and J usage is TRBJ2-7; 10 bases agree with TRBD2. Germline CDR1 reads SGHTA; CDR2 reads FQGNSA. There are 14 residues in the CDR3. V was pared by 2 bases and J by 3 bases, with 1 base of the junction left unmatched. CDR3 protein: CASSLSGGDYEQYF. In nucleotides, the CDR3 is TGTGCCAGCAGCTTAAGCGGGGGGGACTACGAGCAGTACTTC. The whole variable domain, filled in from reference TRBV7-2 and TRBJ2-7, reads GAGVSQSPSNKVTEKGKDVELRCDPISGHTALYWYRQSLGQGLEFLIYFQGNSAPDKSGLPSDRFSAERTGGSVSTLTIQRTQQEDSAVYLCASSLSGGDYEQYFGPGTRLTVT.

The chain uses TRBV5-1 and TRBJ1-1, with D possibly being TRBD1 (5 bases). Trimming left V 5 bases short and J 2 bases short, with 13 bases between. CDR3 length equals 14 residues. The germline gives CDR1 SGHRS, CDR2 YFSETQ. CDR3 sequence reads: CASSLATGNTEAFF. Here the CDR3 DNA reads TGCGCCAGCAGTTTAGCCACAGGAAACACTGAAGCTTTCTTT.

The chain combines TRBV28 with TRBJ1-1; TRBD1 matches at 7 bases. CDR3 length: 17 amino acids. Germline loops: CDR1 MDHEN, CDR2 SYDVKM. The V and J ends lost 3 bases and 0 bases, in that order; junction bases with no gene match: 10. The DNA of the CDR3 is TGTGCCAGCAGTTTCGGGACAGCTAAGCAGCTGAACACTGAAGCTTTCTTT. This encodes CASSFGTAKQLNTEAFF.

CDR3 in amino acids: CASSPRTRSTDTQYF. The CDR3 DNA sequence: TGTGCCAGCTCCCCTCGGACACGGAGCACAGATACGCAGTATTTT. The chain combines TRBV18 with TRBJ2-3, with D tentatively TRBD1 (5 bases). CDR1 and CDR2 (germline): KGHSH, LQKENI. This CDR3 contains 15 residues. V lost 6 bases, J lost 0 bases, and 13 bases lay in between.

V and J are TRBV6-5 and TRBJ1-5; no clear D gene. Germline V CDR1 and CDR2: MNHEY, SVGAGI. The CDR3 is made up of 14 amino acids. V dropped 2 bases and J dropped 2 bases, with 7 bases sitting between them. CDR3 sequence (DNA): TGTGCCAGCAGTTACGGGGAGGGCAATCAGCCCCAGCATTTT. Its protein is CASSYGEGNQPQHF.

The J gene is TRBJ1-1, the V gene TRBV19, with 7 positions matching TRBD1. The CDR3 length is 14 residues. The V gene's germline CDR1 is LNHDA and CDR2 SQIVND (reference sequence). The V and J ends lost 5 bases and 1 base, in that order; junction bases with no gene match: 4. The CDR3 region is CASSWGTENTEAFF. The CDR3 nucleotides read TGTGCCAGTAGTTGGGGGACAGAGAACACTGAAGCTTTCTTT. The full variable domain, with the rest looked up from reference TRBV19 and TRBJ1-1, is DGGITQSPKYLFRKEGQNVTLSCEQNLNHDAMYWYRQDPGQGLRLIYYSQIVNDFQKGDIAEGYSVSREKKESFPLTVTSAQKNPTAFYLCASSWGTENTEAFFGQGTRLTVV.

This clone was seen a single time. The chain has TRBV9 and TRBJ1-4, with 9 bases matching TRBD1. V lost 0 bases to trimming and J lost 6 bases; unmatched junction nucleotides: 9. This CDR3 has 17 residues. Germline V gene sequence: CDR1 SGDLS, CDR2 YYNGEE. Written as DNA, the CDR3 is TGTGCCAGCAGCGTAGATTCTCTGGGGACAGGGTATGAAAAACTGTTTTTT. Amino acids: CASSVDSLGTGYEKLFF.